The entry below gives a single TCR beta chain sequence along with its context. This sample is part of a study of blood T cell repertoires in COVID-19. Study background: Sites in the United States, Italy and Spain provided acute and convalescent COVID-19 samples.

CDR3 length equals 19 residues. Looked up from germline, CDR1 is SGHRS and CDR2 is YFSETQ. With 3 bases clipped from V and 2 bases from J, the junction kept 14 bases outside the gene matches. Measured with immunoSEQ multiplex PCR; TCRdb has only the in-frame clones, and not every one. The sample contains fewer than 150,000 clones, approximately 80% of which appear only once. Enrollees, about 18 to 89 years old, lived in 20 to 25 US areas. It was within 2 weeks before study entry that exposed participants met a COVID-19 case. The gene calls are TRBV5-1 and TRBJ2-1, with 10 nucleotides matching TRBD1. The sequence was collected from a woman in her late teens or twenties who had been exposed to COVID-19. Sequenced material: PBMCs or T cells enriched from blood (not recorded which). The DNA of the CDR3 is TGCGCCAGCAGCTCAGCCCCAGCCGGGACAGGGGACCCCTACAATGAGCAGTTCTTC. Its translation is CASSSAPAGTGDPYNEQFF.